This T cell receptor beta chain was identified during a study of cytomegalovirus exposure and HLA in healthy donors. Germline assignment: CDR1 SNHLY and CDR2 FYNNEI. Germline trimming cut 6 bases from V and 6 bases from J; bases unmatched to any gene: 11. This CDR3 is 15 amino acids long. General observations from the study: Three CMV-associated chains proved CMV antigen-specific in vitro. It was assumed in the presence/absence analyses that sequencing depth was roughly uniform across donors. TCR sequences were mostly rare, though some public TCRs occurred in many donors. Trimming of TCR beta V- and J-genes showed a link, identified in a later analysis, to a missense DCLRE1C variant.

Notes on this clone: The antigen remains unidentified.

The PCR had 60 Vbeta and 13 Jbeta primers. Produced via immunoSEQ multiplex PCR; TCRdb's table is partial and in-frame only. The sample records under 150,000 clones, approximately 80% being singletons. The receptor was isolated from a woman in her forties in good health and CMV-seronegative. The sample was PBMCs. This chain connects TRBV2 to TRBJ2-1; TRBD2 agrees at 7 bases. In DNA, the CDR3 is TGTGCCAGCAGCCGTCCGCGCGGGGGAAGCAATGAGCAGTTCTTC. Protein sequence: CASSRPRGGSNEQFF.